This T cell receptor (beta chain) stems from a study of CD8 T cells in ankylosing spondylitis. Whole-study findings and limits: Reported data indicate significant enrichment of disease-linked clones within matched ankylosing spondylitis synovial fluid. Previous work reported some of these motif variants in the synovial fluid and blood of reactive arthritis. Fewer than ten highly homologous variants made up a TCR beta motif that seemed to typify ankylosing spondylitis blood.

Each CDR3 protein is one row after TCRdb ran MiXCR on the 5' RACE reads. The repertoire consists of almost 400,000 distinct CDR3 sequences, with approximately 20% occurring once and the leading ten covering less than 20%. The CDR3 length is 14 residues. V lost 3 bases and J lost 4; bases outside the gene matches: 6. Germline V gene sequence: CDR1 SGDLS, CDR2 YYNGEE. There are a few counts of this clonotype. Antigen specificity is unknown. Sample: blood, either unsorted or a sorted T cell fraction (not recorded which). The clonotype comes from a male donor with ankylosing spondylitis. The chain has TRBV9 and TRBJ1-1; 7 bases agree with TRBD1. The CDR3 nucleotides read TGTGCCAGCAGCGCAACAGGGGTCTTCACTGAAGCTTTCTTT. Translated: CASSATGVFTEAFF.